The following is a T cell receptor (beta chain) sequence with its context. The target antigen is unknown. Generated by immunoSEQ multiplex PCR, the TCRdb table keeps only in-frame clones and is missing some. The sample lists about 240,000 clones, roughly 84% occurring once. Unstimulated regulatory T cells (CD4+CD25+CD127-), CD4+CD25- non-regulatory cells, CD4 and CD8 cells were FACS-sorted from thawed PBMCs. The data derive from a study of Tregs in tolerant kidney transplant recipients. Trimming shortened V by 2 bases and J by 6 bases, and 14 bases separated the two germline ends. Germline values: CDR1 GTSNPN, CDR2 SVGIG (reference sequence). The CDR3 runs to 14 residues. Study-level findings and limits: Tregs expanded with activated donor B cells seemed most donor-specific. Biological reproducibility was not directly addressed in this study.

What was sequenced was CD4+ T cells from blood. The chain uses TRBV30 and TRBJ2-1; D gene uncertain. The source is a human donor in good health. CDR3 nucleotides: TGTGCCTGGAGTAGAAGGACCGCCTCCAATGAGCAGTTCTTC. It is translated as CAWSRRTASNEQFF.